This T cell receptor beta chain was recovered during a study of identical twins. Each CDR3 protein gets one entry after TCRdb re-called the 5' RACE reads with MiXCR. The table records 450,000 or so distinct CDR3 sequences, 12% to 15% of them present only once. The V gene lost 5 bases and the J gene lost 6 bases, with 17 bases spanning the gap. The CDR3 spans 14 residues. Germline lookup yields CDR1 SGHTA and CDR2 FQGNSA. The sample holds a few counts of this clonotype. The data also belong to a second study, concerning yellow fever vaccine responses in identical twins.

The source is a woman aged 18 to 35 in good health. The specimen sequenced was CD4+ T cells sorted from blood. The chain couples TRBV7-2 to TRBJ2-7; weak D call: TRBD2 (6 bases). CDR3 sequence (DNA): TGTGCCAGCAGCCCCGAGGCGGGACTGCGCGAGCAGTACTTC. Protein product: CASSPEAGLREQYF.